The next 28 T cell receptor beta chains were all read from a single sample in a study of CD8 T cells in ankylosing spondylitis. General study points: Made up of about eight highly homologous variants, a TCR beta motif appeared characteristic of ankylosing spondylitis blood.

Via MiXCR, TCRdb re-called the 5' RACE reads, giving one row per CDR3 protein. The table shows about 450,000 distinct CDR3 sequences, with 26% occurring only once. The antigens of these receptors remain unknown. The sequenced sample consisted of blood, either unsorted or a sorted T cell fraction (not recorded which). All receptors come from a male donor with ankylosing spondylitis.

This sequence joins TRBV15 and TRBJ2-5; D is uncertain. Germline CDR1 reads LNHNV; CDR2 reads YYDKDF (reference sequence). Trimming removed 0 bases from V and 5 bases from J, with 7 bases in between. The CDR3 extends over 13 amino acids. The CDR3 DNA is TGTGCCACCAGCAGAGATCATGGGGAGACCCAGTACTTC. Protein product: CATSRDHGETQYF.

This clonotype showed up just a few times. This chain joins TRBV29-1 and TRBJ1-1; tentatively, D is TRBD1 (6 bases). The V gene's germline CDR1 is SQVTM and CDR2 ANQGSEA. This CDR3 is built from 14 residues. Trimming took off 2 bases at V and 1 base at J, with 11 bases between the two ends. CDR3 sequence: CSVELWGRNTEAFF. The CDR3 DNA sequence: TGCAGCGTTGAATTGTGGGGGCGGAACACTGAAGCTTTCTTT.

The gene calls are TRBV5-1 and TRBJ2-3; D perhaps matches TRBD1 (5 bases). Trimming removed 3 bases from V and 4 bases from J, with 12 bases in between. This CDR3 region has 14 residues. CDR1 and CDR2 from the germline V gene are SGHRS and YFSETQ. In nucleotides, the CDR3 is TGCGCCAGCAGCTCCCGAATGGGGCCAGATACGCAGTATTTT. As protein: CASSSRMGPDTQYF.

V and J are TRBV2 and TRBJ2-1; D is perhaps TRBD1 or TRBD2 (5 bases each). The CDR3 consists of 13 residues. In germline, CDR1 is SNHLY, CDR2 FYNNEI. V lost 11 bases to trimming and J lost 6 bases, with 17 bases between them. CDR3 in amino acids: CAPKKGSFNEQFF. The DNA of the CDR3 is TGTGCCCCCAAAAAGGGGAGTTTCAATGAGCAGTTCTTC.

This clonotype was seen more than once but under ten times. The chain links TRBV12-3 or TRBV12-4 to TRBJ2-3, with 8 bases matching TRBD2. This CDR3 is built from 17 residues. V trimming: 5 bases; J trimming: 0 bases; junction bases outside the gene matches: 10. The CDR3 here is CASSPPGLAPSTDTQYF. DNA for the CDR3: TGTGCCAGCAGTCCACCCGGACTAGCACCAAGCACAGATACGCAGTATTTT.

To note about this clonotype: Germline and junction disagree at one end, which may indicate a read error. The chain employs TRBV15 and TRBJ2-7; tentatively, D is TRBD1 or TRBD2 (6 bases each). Germline V CDR1 and CDR2: LNHNV, YYDKDF (reference sequence). The CDR3 contains 15 residues. CDR3 in amino acids: CATTREGGRSYEQYF. The CDR3 DNA follows: TGTGCCACCACCAGAGAGGGGGGAAGGTCCTACGAGCAGTACTTC.

The chain combines TRBV5-1 with TRBJ2-1, with a tentative D call TRBD1 (6 bases). The CDR3 totals 15 residues. CDR1 SGHRS and CDR2 YFSETQ come from the germline V gene. With 5 bases removed from V and 5 bases from J, the gap between germline ends came to 17 bases. The CDR3 nucleotides read TGCGCCAGCAGTCTCGAGGGGACAACAGACAATGAGCAGTTCTTC. Translated: CASSLEGTTDNEQFF.

The rearrangement joins TRBV20-1 to TRBJ1-5, with D perhaps matching TRBD1 (5 bases). Trimming took off 5 bases at V and 5 bases at J, with 13 bases between the two ends. Germline CDR1 reads DFQATT; CDR2 reads SNEGSKA (reference sequence). There are 13 residues in the CDR3. The CDR3 DNA is TGCAGTGCTGGTTGGGGGGGACATCAGCCCCAGCATTTT. Protein product: CSAGWGGHQPQHF.

The chain uses TRBV11-2 and TRBJ2-3; D not certain. Germline V gene sequence: CDR1 SGHAT, CDR2 FQNNGV. CDR3 length: 16 residues. Between the trimmed V and J ends, which lost 1 base and 0 bases, there was a span of 11 bases. CDR3 amino acids: CASSLVTDTSTDTQYF. CDR3 DNA sequence: TGTGCCAGCAGCTTAGTTACAGATACTAGCACAGATACGCAGTATTTT.

This clonotype turned up a few times. The chain employs TRBV5-1 and TRBJ1-1, with D unclear. V lost 0 bases to trimming and J lost 11 bases, with 14 bases between them. The CDR3 runs to 13 residues. Germline V gene sequence: CDR1 SGHRS, CDR2 YFSETQ. The CDR3 DNA follows: TGCGCCAGCAGCTTGGTAATTGGAGGACTGGCTTTCTTT. It encodes CASSLVIGGLAFF.

V usage is TRBV7-2 and J usage is TRBJ2-3, with TRBD2 matching 7 bases. The CDR3 loop spans 12 amino acids. Germline trimming cut 5 bases from V and 5 bases from J; bases unmatched to any gene: 1. Germline CDR1 SGHTA, CDR2 FQGNSA. CDR3 nucleotides: TGTGCCAGCAGCGGGGGGGGAGATACGCAGTATTTT. Translating gives CASSGGGDTQYF.

This clonotype has ten or more counts. This sequence joins TRBV7-8 and TRBJ1-6; unclear D gene. CDR1 and CDR2 (germline): SGHVS, FQNEAQ. Trimming cost V 3 bases and J 6 bases, with 3 bases left between them. The CDR3 loop spans 12 amino acids. CDR3 in DNA: TGTGCCAGCAGCTTCGGTAATTCACCCCTCCACTTT. Protein product: CASSFGNSPLHF.

The chain links TRBV28 to TRBJ2-2, with 12 bases fitting TRBD2. The junction had 14 bases not matched to a gene; V was cut back by 6 bases and J by 6 bases. The CDR3 covers 18 residues. Germline values: CDR1 MDHEN, CDR2 SYDVKM. The DNA for the CDR3 is TGTGCCAGCAGCGCCCCGGGACTAGCGGGTACGGCTTCCGGGGAGCTGTTTTTT. Translated, it gives CASSAPGLAGTASGELFF. Together with reference TRBV28 and TRBJ2-2, the CDR3 gives the full variable domain: DVKVTQSSRYLVKRTGEKVFLECVQDMDHENMFWYRQDPGLGLRLIYFSYDVKMKEKGDIPEGYSVSREKKERFSLILESASTNQTSMYLCASSAPGLAGTASGELFFGEGSRLTVL.

This clonotype was observed a few times. The chain joins TRBV5-1 to TRBJ1-5; 7 bases are shared with TRBD1. The V gene's germline CDR1 is SGHRS and CDR2 YFSETQ. This CDR3 contains 14 residues. The V gene end was trimmed by 4 bases and the J gene end by 5 bases; junction bases not matched to a gene: 6. The CDR3, as DNA: TGCGCCAGCAGCCCCACAGGGGCGTATCAGCCCCAGCATTTT. It specifies CASSPTGAYQPQHF. Using reference TRBV5-1 and TRBJ1-5 for the parts outside the CDR3, the full variable domain is KAGVTQTPRYLIKTRGQQVTLSCSPISGHRSVSWYQQTPGQGLQFLFEYFSETQRNKGNFPGRFSGRQFSNSRSEMNVSTLELGDSALYLCASSPTGAYQPQHFGDGTRLSIL.

This clonotype occurred a few times. The rearrangement links TRBV5-1 to TRBJ2-5; D may be TRBD1 (5 bases). V was trimmed by 1 base and J by 2 bases, leaving 9 bases between them. CDR3 length: 14 amino acids. Looked up from germline, CDR1 is SGHRS and CDR2 is YFSETQ. CDR3 nucleotides: TGCGCCAGCAGCTTGATTCCAGGGCAAGAGACCCAGTACTTC. Translating it yields CASSLIPGQETQYF. Variable domain in full (rest from reference TRBV5-1 and TRBJ2-5): KAGVTQTPRYLIKTRGQQVTLSCSPISGHRSVSWYQQTPGQGLQFLFEYFSETQRNKGNFPGRFSGRQFSNSRSEMNVSTLELGDSALYLCASSLIPGQETQYFGPGTRLLVL.

The J gene is TRBJ2-5, the V gene TRBV10-3, with D uncertain. Germline V gene sequence: CDR1 ENHRY, CDR2 SYGVKD. CDR3 length equals 13 residues. The V end lost 3 bases, the J end lost 4 bases, and 9 bases lay between the germline ends. The CDR3 loop reads CAISEIAGETQYF. The DNA of the CDR3 is TGTGCCATCAGTGAAATCGCCGGAGAGACCCAGTACTTC.

This chain connects TRBV4-2 to TRBJ1-5; 9 bases fit TRBD1. The trim removed 0 bases at V and 0 bases at J, leaving 0 bases unmatched. This CDR3 comprises 16 residues. Germline values: CDR1 LGHNA, CDR2 YNFKEQ. The CDR3 DNA sequence: TGTGCCAGCAGCCAAGAGACAGGGGGTAGCAATCAGCCCCAGCATTTT. It is translated as CASSQETGGSNQPQHF.

This clonotype was recorded at least ten times. V is TRBV12-3 or TRBV12-4 and J is TRBJ1-5; D call uncertain. The CDR3 totals 14 residues. With 3 bases removed from V and 9 bases from J, the gap between germline ends came to 15 bases. CDR3 sequence (DNA): TGTGCCAGCAGTTTCGCGGACGCCTTATGGCCCCAGCATTTT. It encodes CASSFADALWPQHF.

A single count supports this clonotype. This chain connects TRBV4-1 to TRBJ2-3; D ambiguous. Trimming shortened V by 1 base and J by 6 bases, and 11 bases separated the two germline ends. Germline CDR1 is MGHRA and CDR2 is YSYEKL. The CDR3 runs 14 residues. The CDR3 sequence is CASSQGLPGDTQYF. As DNA, the CDR3 is TGCGCCAGCAGCCAAGGTCTCCCAGGCGATACGCAGTATTTT.

This clonotype was detected a few times. The V gene is TRBV6-2 or TRBV6-3, the J gene TRBJ2-7; 7 bases match TRBD2. There are 14 residues in the CDR3. Germline V gene sequence: CDR1 MNHEY, CDR2 SVGEGT. J was trimmed by 2 bases and V by 5 bases; bases with no gene match: 6. CDR3 DNA sequence: TGTGCCAGCAGTACGGGACTACCTCCCTACGAGCAGTACTTC. Translating gives CASSTGLPPYEQYF.

This clonotype was seen only a few times. The J gene is TRBJ2-7, the V gene TRBV5-1, with 7 bases matching TRBD1. CDR1 and CDR2 from the germline V gene are SGHRS and YFSETQ. Germline trimming cut 4 bases from V and 2 bases from J; bases unmatched to any gene: 6. The CDR3 covers 14 residues. This CDR3 is CASSEGTATYEQYF. CDR3 nucleotides: TGCGCCAGCAGCGAGGGGACAGCTACCTACGAGCAGTACTTC.

The chain employs TRBV7-9 and TRBJ2-1; 8 bases match TRBD1. CDR3 length: 15 amino acids. V lost 4 bases to trimming and J lost 7 bases; unmatched junction nucleotides: 9. The germline V gene encodes CDR1 SEHNR and CDR2 FQNEAQ (reference sequence). CDR3 residues: CASSSQGQGGNEQFF. DNA for the CDR3: TGTGCCAGCAGCTCCCAAGGACAGGGTGGAAATGAGCAGTTCTTC.

Here the CDR3 reads CASIRLAGISSYNEQFF. DNA of the CDR3: TGTGCCAGCATCCGACTAGCGGGCATTAGCTCCTACAATGAGCAGTTCTTC. The gene calls are TRBV6-1 and TRBJ2-1; 10 bases fit TRBD2. This CDR3 spans 17 amino acids. The V gene's germline CDR1 is MNHNS and CDR2 SASEGT. Trimming took 7 bases from V and 0 from J; bases not matched to a gene: 9.

This clonotype was observed a handful of times. The V and J genes are TRBV11-2 and TRBJ2-7; D may be TRBD1 (5 bases). CDR1 is SGHAT and CDR2 is FQNNGV in the germline V gene. This CDR3 contains 13 residues. V was trimmed by 0 bases and J by 3 bases, leaving 6 bases between them. Written as DNA, the CDR3 is TGTGCCAGCAGCTTAGACAGGGACTACGAGCAGTACGTC. Translated: CASSLDRDYEQYV.

This clonotype was seen a few times. The V and J genes are TRBV11-2 and TRBJ2-1; TRBD2 matches 7 bases. With V trimmed by 0 bases and J by 8 bases, 10 bases remained unmatched. CDR1 is SGHAT, CDR2 FQNNGV, per germline. The CDR3 is made up of 16 amino acids. This chain's CDR3 is CASSLEAGDAWYEQFF. CDR3 coding DNA: TGTGCCAGCAGCTTAGAGGCGGGAGATGCGTGGTATGAGCAGTTCTTC.

In its sample, this clonotype was seen many times. The V and J genes are TRBV14 and TRBJ2-3; maybe TRBD2 (5 bases). Germline V gene lookup returns CDR1 SGHDN and CDR2 FVKESK. The V and J ends lost 2 bases and 4 bases respectively, with 19 bases between them. This CDR3 region has 17 residues. The CDR3 is CASSQSRNPSGADTQYF. As DNA, the CDR3 is TGTGCCAGCAGCCAAAGTCGGAACCCAAGCGGCGCAGATACGCAGTATTTT. Looking up the rest from reference TRBV14 and TRBJ2-3 gives the full variable domain: EAGVTQFPSHSVIEKGQTVTLRCDPISGHDNLYWYRRVMGKEIKFLLHFVKESKQDESGMPNNRFLAERTGGTYSTLKVQPAELEDSGVYFCASSQSRNPSGADTQYFGPGTRLTVL.

CDR3 loop: CSAILAGAYEQYF. As DNA, the CDR3 is TGCAGTGCTATTCTAGCGGGAGCCTACGAGCAGTACTTC. The chain employs TRBV20-1 and TRBJ2-7; 10 nucleotides match TRBD2. The CDR3 is 13 residues long. CDR1 and CDR2 (germline): DFQATT, SNEGSKA (reference sequence). V lost 4 bases to trimming and J lost 2 bases; unmatched junction nucleotides: 2.

The CDR3 DNA reads TGTGCCAGCACCCCCGACGGGGCCAACTATGGCTACACCTTC. As protein: CASTPDGANYGYTF. The genes are TRBV12-3 or TRBV12-4 and TRBJ1-2; a weak D match, TRBD1 (5 bases). Trimming cost V 7 bases and J 2 bases, with 14 bases left between them. The CDR3 runs 14 residues.